Given below is one T cell receptor beta chain in context. Its antigen is still unknown. Base qualities are not recorded, but no much larger clone differs from it by a single base. Whole blood was collected in K2EDTA tubes by collaborating institutions according to the institutions' own protocols. For TCRbeta analysis, collaborator samples were shipped as frozen whole blood, as isolated PBMCs, or as DNA extracted from either sample type. The data originate from a study of blood T cell repertoires in COVID-19 (dated by TCRdb to 2020 to 2022). With respect to the entire study: The collaborator samples originated in the United States, Italy and Spain and spanned the acute and convalescent phases of COVID-19. Nearly every sample came with metadata listing a de-identified subject ID, COVID-19 status, age in years and sex. HLA class I and class II types, where available, came from metadata supplied by the sample provider rather than from assay-based typing. The material from the prospective study consisted of cDNA or gDNA derived from T cells, B-cell-depleted T cells, or PBMCs. Deeply sampled blood TCRbeta repertoires from subjects exposed to, actively infected with, or recovered from COVID-19 were included in the dataset. The samples were drawn from the first 160 participants of the ongoing ImmuneRACE study and from 1,254 subjects provided by 6 global collaborators. The repertoires were made available in a free public database intended to serve as a resource for research on the immune response to SARS-CoV-2.

TCRbeta CDR3 regions were amplified from genomic DNA by means of the immunoSEQ Assay, a bias-controlled multiplex PCR. For the original study's pipeline: Nucleated cell counts per sample were estimated from amplification of reference gene primers within the assay. To quantify the absolute abundance of each unique TCRbeta CDR3 rearrangement, sequence reads were collapsed and filtered. For each sample, productive Simpson clonality was calculated as the square root of Simpson's diversity index over productive rearrangements. In TCRdb, the immuneACCESS table is reduced to in-frame sequences with V and J assigned. These tables do not hold every clone; where another copy was compared, an unresolved V gene accounts for under half, and the others remain unexplained. The V and J calls and clone size were taken over from that table, and D and trimming were inferred from the DNA. Here the sample has around 68,000 clones; around 87% occur a single time. Of the sample, roughly 6.5% falls within the top ten clones.

The study at large found these results: How much clinical and demographic metadata was included differed by source and by participant, and the metadata was provided uncurated.

The clonotype comes from a man between 50 and 59 years old with active COVID-19. The sample taken for sequencing was peripheral blood.

For the CDR3, the sequence is CASSRAILGGTEAFF. The bases are TGTGCCAGTAGTAGGGCGATACTTGGGGGGACTGAAGCTTTCTTT. The chain is made from TRBV19 and TRBJ1-1; the D gene is perhaps TRBD1, on 5 matching bases. According to the germline V gene (reference sequence), CDR1 reads LNHDA and CDR2 reads SQIVND. V is pared back by 4 bases and J by 5 bases, with 17 bases lying between the germline termini. The CDR3 starts with the cysteine, ends with the phenylalanine, and has 15 residues. The retained sequence is limited to the CDR3, 45 bases, with the frame set at the first base.